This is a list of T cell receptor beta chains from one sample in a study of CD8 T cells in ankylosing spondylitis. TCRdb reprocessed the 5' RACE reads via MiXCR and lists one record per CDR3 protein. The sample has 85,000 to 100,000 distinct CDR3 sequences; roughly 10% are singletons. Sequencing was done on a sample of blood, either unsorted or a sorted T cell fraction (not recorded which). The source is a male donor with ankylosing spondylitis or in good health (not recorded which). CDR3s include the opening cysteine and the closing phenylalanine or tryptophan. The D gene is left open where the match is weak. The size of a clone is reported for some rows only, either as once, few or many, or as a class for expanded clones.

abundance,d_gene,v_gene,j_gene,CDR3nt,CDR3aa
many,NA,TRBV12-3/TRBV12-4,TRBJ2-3,TGTGCCAGCAGTTCCCGACAGTATAGCACAGATACGCAGTATTTT,CASSSRQYSTDTQYF
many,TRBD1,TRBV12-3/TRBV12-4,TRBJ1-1,TGTGCCAGCAGTTCCGGGACAGCCTTTACTGAAGCTTTCTTT,CASSSGTAFTEAFF
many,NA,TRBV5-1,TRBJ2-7,TGCGCCAGCAGCTTGGACGGTCGGGGCGAGCAGTACTTC,CASSLDGRGEQYF
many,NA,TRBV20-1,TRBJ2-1,TGCAGTGCAAGGGACACCGCAGGCTCCTACAATGAGCAGTTCTTC,CSARDTAGSYNEQFF
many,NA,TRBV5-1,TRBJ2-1,TGCGCCAGCAGCTGGGGGACACTCTCCAGAAGCTCCTACAATGAGCAGTTCTTC,CASSWGTLSRSSYNEQFF
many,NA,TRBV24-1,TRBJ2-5,TGTGCCACGGGGCAGGGAGAGACCCAGTACTTC,CATGQGETQYF
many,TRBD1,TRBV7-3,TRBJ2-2,TGTGCCAGCAGCCCCTCGACAGGGTACACCGGGGAGCTGTTTTTT,CASSPSTGYTGELFF
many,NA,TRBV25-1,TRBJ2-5,TGTGCCAGCAGTAGCGGCTTTAGAACCGAGACCCAGTACTTC,CASSSGFRTETQYF
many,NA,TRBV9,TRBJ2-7,TGTGCCAGCAGCGTAGAAGGGGGTACGGCCTACGAGCAGTACTTC,CASSVEGGTAYEQYF
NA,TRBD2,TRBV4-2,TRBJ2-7,TGTGCCAGCAGCCAACTAGCGGCCGACTACGAGCAGTACTTC,CASSQLAADYEQYF
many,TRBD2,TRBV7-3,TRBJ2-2,TGTGCCAGCAGCCCCCTGATAGCGGGGGGGTCCGGGGAGCTGTTTTTT,CASSPLIAGGSGELFF
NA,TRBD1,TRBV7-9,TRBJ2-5,TGTGCCAGCAGCTTCTCCCGCGACAGGGGGCGGCAAGAGACCCAGTACTTC,CASSFSRDRGRQETQYF
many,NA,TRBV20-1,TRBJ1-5,TGCAGTGCTCGAAGGGGAAATCAGCCCCAGCATTTT,CSARRGNQPQHF
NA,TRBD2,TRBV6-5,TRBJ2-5,TGTGCCAGCAGTTACTCGGGGGGGAGGGGACGAGAGACCCAGTACTTC,CASSYSGGRGRETQYF
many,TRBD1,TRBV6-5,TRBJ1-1,TGTGCCAGCAGAAGACAGGGTCGAGCTTTCTTT,CASRRQGRAFF
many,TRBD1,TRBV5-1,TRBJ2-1,TGCGCCAGCAGCCCTGACAGGGGGCTAATTGGTGAGCAGTTCTTC,CASSPDRGLIGEQFF
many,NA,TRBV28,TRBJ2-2,TGTGCCAGCAGTTTATTAGGTCTTGGGGAGCTGTTTTTT,CASSLLGLGELFF
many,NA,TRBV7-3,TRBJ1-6,TGTGCCAGCAGCCCCACCGGGCGCTCACCCCTCCACTTT,CASSPTGRSPLHF
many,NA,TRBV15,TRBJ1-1,TGTGCCACCAGCGAGCCCGGGGTGGGGGGGGACACTGAAGCTTTCTTT,CATSEPGVGGDTEAFF
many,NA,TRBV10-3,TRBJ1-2,TGTGCCATCAGTGACGGACAGCGAAACTATGGCTACACCTTC,CAISDGQRNYGYTF
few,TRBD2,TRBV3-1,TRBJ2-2,TGTGCCAGCAGCCAAGGGAGCGGGGGGATCGGGGAGCTGTTTTTT,CASSQGSGGIGELFF
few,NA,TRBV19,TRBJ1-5,TGTGCCAGTAGTTCGCAGGGTCGTAGCAATCAGCCCCAGCATTTT,CASSSQGRSNQPQHF
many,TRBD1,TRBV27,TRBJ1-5,TGTGCCAGCAGTGGACAGGGGGCCAATCAGCCCCAGCATTTT,CASSGQGANQPQHF
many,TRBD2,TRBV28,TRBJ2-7,TGTGCCAGCGGGGATAGCGGGGGAGGGTTCTACGAGCAGTACTTC,CASGDSGGGFYEQYF
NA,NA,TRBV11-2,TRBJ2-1,TGTGCCAGCAGCTTTGATCAGGGCCCCTATGAGCAGTTCTTC,CASSFDQGPYEQFF
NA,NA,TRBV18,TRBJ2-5,TGTGCCAGCACCGTCTATGGCGGGGAGACCCAGTACTTC,CASTVYGGETQYF
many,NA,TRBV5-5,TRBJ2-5,TGTGCCAGCAGCTTGACGGAAGAGACCCAGTACTTC,CASSLTEETQYF